This T cell receptor (beta chain) emerged from a study of molecular identifiers for immune sequencing clone quantification. As for the study in general: With replicates, the RNA of roughly 20,000 or 100,000 naive CD8 cells was split five ways and four were sequenced. Study-wide results and limits: Clonotypes surpassing 20 RNA copies contained over 98% of effector molecules, versus under 1% in naive cells.

Each CDR3 protein gets one entry after TCRdb re-called the PCR reads with MiXCR. The sample carries hundreds of thousands of distinct CDR3 sequences, 15% to 20% recorded once. Many counts were recorded for this clonotype. The antigen is unknown. The sorting of naive CD8 T cells used the CD8+CD4-CCR7+CD45RA+ phenotype. The CDR3 consists of 18 residues. With 1 base clipped from V and 0 bases from J, the junction kept 6 bases outside the gene matches. CDR1 and CDR2 from the germline V gene are MGHRA and YSYEKL. The sequence was collected from a human donor in good health. Some libraries in this study had Jurkat cell RNA spiked in. The chain has TRBV4-1 and TRBJ2-3; 11 positions match TRBD2. Sequencing was performed on naive CD8+ T cells from blood, with Jurkat cell RNA spiked in. Subset reported: FACS-sorted CD8+CD4-CCR7+CD45RA+ naive T cells. The CDR3 nucleotides are TGCGCCAGCAGCCAAGTGGCTAGCGGGGGGATTAGCACAGATACGCAGTATTTT. Its protein product is CASSQVASGGISTDTQYF.